Given below is one TCR beta chain in context. Its antigen is not yet known. Per-base quality was not reported, and no clone a single base away is much larger than it. The data are from a study of blood T cell repertoires in COVID-19 (dated by TCRdb to the early 2020s). Regarding the research as a whole: Samples from collaborators originated in the United States, Italy and Spain and spanned both the acute and convalescent phases of COVID-19. The prospective study material was composed of cDNA or gDNA derived from T cells, B-cell-depleted T cells, or PBMCs. Subjects who had been exposed to COVID-19, were actively infected with it, or had recovered from it provided the deeply sampled blood TCRbeta repertoires that made up the dataset. The repertoires were released in a freely available public database meant as a resource for research on the immune response to SARS-CoV-2. Samples came from the ongoing ImmuneRACE study (first 160 participants) plus 1,254 subjects from 6 global collaborators. Sample metadata almost always included a de-identified subject ID, COVID-19 status, age in years and sex. HLA class I and class II types, where available, came from metadata supplied by the sample provider rather than from assay-based typing.

V loses 1 base of germline sequence and J loses 14 bases, and the interval between the two ends is 11 bases. CDR1 and CDR2 are drawn from the germline V gene (reference sequence): LGHDT, YNNKEL. The CDR3 starts with the cysteine, ends with the phenylalanine, and has 12 residues. Only the CDR3 part of the read is kept: 36 bases, read in frame from the first base. TCRbeta CDR3 regions were amplified from genomic DNA by means of the immunoSEQ Assay, a bias-controlled multiplex PCR. Concerning the study's data processing: Within the assay, amplification of reference gene primers was used to estimate how many nucleated cells each sample contained. To quantify the absolute abundance of each unique TCRbeta CDR3 rearrangement, sequence reads were collapsed and filtered. For each sample, productive Simpson clonality was calculated as the square root of Simpson's diversity index across productive rearrangements. What TCRdb holds here is the immuneACCESS table cut down to in-frame rearrangements. Part of the clones is not present; checked against another copy, under half of the missing clones reflect an unresolved V gene, and the others are unexplained. Clone size and the V and J calls come from that table; the DNA yielded D and trimming. The sample table shows about 96,000 clones, and about 90% are seen once. The leading ten clones occupy around 4% of the sample.

The paper as a whole reports these results and caveats: The quantity of clinical and demographic metadata differed by source and by participant and was supplied without curation.

At one collaborating source in Seattle, patients were enrolled during active infection and were followed longitudinally through the course of disease. Each collaborating institution followed its own protocols to collect whole blood in K2EDTA tubes. Collaborator samples were shipped for TCRbeta analysis as frozen whole blood, isolated PBMCs, or DNA extracted from either sample type. This clonotype was obtained from a human donor with COVID-19, enrolled during active disease. The donor label of this sample is uncertain. The chain is made from TRBV3-1 (or the pseudogene TRBV3-2) and TRBJ1-4; the D region possibly corresponds to TRBD1 (6 bases align). Source material: peripheral blood. The CDR3 in this case is CASSQGTGYLFF. The DNA is TGTGCCAGCAGCCAAGGAACAGGGTACCTGTTTTTT.